Listed below are T cell receptor beta chains from one sample, sequenced in a study of Tregs in tolerant kidney transplant recipients. Profiling relied on immunoSEQ multiplex PCR, and the TCRdb table lists in-frame clones only, not all of them. Of 15,000 to 20,000 clones in the sample, about 57% were seen once. No antigen is known for these receptors. Input material: Tregs from blood cultured with allogeneic cells. These receptors originate from a human donor in good health. The CDR3 runs from the conserved cysteine through the conserved F or W. The D gene is left open where the match is weak. Only some rows state a clone size, as once, few, many or a class for expanded clones.

CDR3nt	CDR3aa	d_gene	j_gene	v_gene	abundance
TGTGCCAGCAGCCAAGGGACAGGGTGGAACACTGAAGCTTTCTTT	CASSQGTGWNTEAFF	TRBD1	TRBJ1-1	TRBV4-2	-
TGTGCCAGCAGCTTAGGCTCCCCAAACACTGAAGCTTTCTTT	CASSLGSPNTEAFF	-	TRBJ1-1	TRBV11-3	-
TGTGCCAGCAGCTTGGGAACGTGGACCGGGGAGCTGTTTTTT	CASSLGTWTGELFF	-	TRBJ2-2	TRBV11-3	medium-sized
TGTGCCAGCAGGCGGGGGTCTCTCCAAGAGACCCAGTACTTC	CASRRGSLQETQYF	TRBD2	TRBJ2-5	TRBV2	-
TGTGCCAGCAGTGAAGGAAGACCCGGAGGATACGAGCAGTACTTC	CASSEGRPGGYEQYF	-	TRBJ2-7	TRBV2	-
TGTGCCAGCAGCGTAGATGCTAGCGGGGGCCGGACCCAGTACTTC	CASSVDASGGRTQYF	TRBD2	TRBJ2-5	TRBV9	-
TGTGCCAGCAGTTTATCGATCCGGGGGGGGCAGTTCTTC	CASSLSIRGGQFF	TRBD2	TRBJ2-1	TRBV27	-
TGTGCCAGCAGTCGGACAGGGGGAGAGCAGTACTTC	CASSRTGGEQYF	TRBD1	TRBJ2-7	TRBV6-6	-
TGTGCCAGCAGTTTAACAGGGACCTATGGCTACACCTTC	CASSLTGTYGYTF	-	TRBJ1-2	TRBV27	-
TGTGCCAGCTCACCACCTCTATCGGTGAGCACAGATACGCAGTATTTT	CASSPPLSVSTDTQYF	-	TRBJ2-3	TRBV18	many
TGTGCCAGCAGCTCGGTTTTAACCGGGGAGCTGTTTTTT	CASSSVLTGELFF	-	TRBJ2-2	TRBV7-9	large
TGTGCCAGCAGCTCCCGACAGGGGTATCACAATGAGCAGTTCTTC	CASSSRQGYHNEQFF	TRBD1	TRBJ2-1	TRBV7-3	-
TGTGCCAGTAGCGGGCCGATACACAATGAGCAGTTCTTC	CASSGPIHNEQFF	-	TRBJ2-1	TRBV19	-
TGTGCCATCAGAGACAGGATTTTGTCCGACTATGGCTACACCTTC	CAIRDRILSDYGYTF	-	TRBJ1-2	TRBV10-3	-
TGTGCCAGCAGCAGCTGCCGGGACAGGGATTTTGGCGGGGAGCTGTTTTTT	CASSSCRDRDFGGELFF	-	TRBJ2-2	TRBV21-1	few
TGTGCCAGCAGCCTTAACAGGGGTGGGGACTATGGCTACACCTTC	CASSLNRGGDYGYTF	TRBD1	TRBJ1-2	TRBV11-2	-
TGTGCCAGCAGCAAAGCGCTAGCGGGGAGAAGATACGAGCAGTACTTC	CASSKALAGRRYEQYF	TRBD2	TRBJ2-7	TRBV11-2	-
TGTGCCAGTAGTAGGGACAGTAACTATGGCTACACCTTC	CASSRDSNYGYTF	TRBD1	TRBJ1-2	TRBV19	-
TGTGCCAGCTCACCATTGGACCGGGGGGGGCAGTACTTC	CASSPLDRGGQYF	TRBD2	TRBJ2-7	TRBV18	few
TGTGCCAGCAGCTTGGGACAGTACATGAACACTGAAGCTTTCTTT	CASSLGQYMNTEAFF	TRBD1	TRBJ1-1	TRBV7-8	-
TGTGCCAGCAGCCACGGACGGTCCTACGAGCAGTACTTC	CASSHGRSYEQYF	-	TRBJ2-7	TRBV6-5	few
TGTGCCAGCTCACAAAGGGGCACTGAAGCTTTCTTT	CASSQRGTEAFF	-	TRBJ1-1	TRBV18	many
TGTGCCAGCAGCTTTAGTTATTGGAGCGGGGAGCTGTTTTTT	CASSFSYWSGELFF	-	TRBJ2-2	TRBV7-2	-
TGCGCCAGCAGCCAAGTAGACCTAGCGGGTAACACCGGGGAGCTGTTTTTT	CASSQVDLAGNTGELFF	TRBD2	TRBJ2-2	TRBV4-3	-
TGTGCCAGCAGCCTCGGGGGGGCAGACACAGATACGCAGTATTTT	CASSLGGADTDTQYF	TRBD2	TRBJ2-3	TRBV27	-
TGCGCCAGCAGACTCACTGTTTTGGCCCTCACAGATACGCAGTATTTT	CASRLTVLALTDTQYF	-	TRBJ2-3	TRBV5-1	-
TGTGCCAGCAGCTTTTCGAGCGCAGGGTATCAGCCCCAGCATTTT	CASSFSSAGYQPQHF	-	TRBJ1-5	TRBV7-2	few
TGTGCCAGCAGCTTCGCTTACGCCGAGCAGTACTTC	CASSFAYAEQYF	-	TRBJ2-7	TRBV7-2	medium-sized
TGCAGCGTTGAAGATCTTTCGGGGGACGGAAACACCATATATTTT	CSVEDLSGDGNTIYF	-	TRBJ1-3	TRBV29-1	many
TGTGCCAGCAGCTTAACTAGCGGTGGAGATACGCAGTATTTT	CASSLTSGGDTQYF	TRBD2	TRBJ2-3	TRBV7-2	-
TGCAGCGTCCTGAGAGGACAGGGGGGTAAAGGCTACACCTTC	CSVLRGQGGKGYTF	TRBD1	TRBJ1-2	TRBV29-1	few
TGTGCCAGCACCCTACAGGGGGCCAGAAACACCATATATTTT	CASTLQGARNTIYF	TRBD1	TRBJ1-3	TRBV5-6	-
TGTGCCAGCAGCTTAGCGCTTAGGACAGGGTATAATGAAAAACTGTTTTTT	CASSLALRTGYNEKLFF	TRBD1	TRBJ1-4	TRBV7-8	-
TGTGCCAGCAGTTTAGCGGGAGAGCAGTACTTC	CASSLAGEQYF	TRBD2	TRBJ2-7	TRBV6-5	-
TGTGCCAGCAGCTTAGGGGCAGGGAGAAACTATGGCTACACCTTC	CASSLGAGRNYGYTF	-	TRBJ1-2	TRBV11-3	medium-sized
TGTGCCAGCAGCGCTAGCGGGCTTACCTACGAGCAGTACTTC	CASSASGLTYEQYF	TRBD2	TRBJ2-7	TRBV28	once
TGTGCCAGCAGCTTAGGAATTTATGAAAAACTGTTTTTT	CASSLGIYEKLFF	-	TRBJ1-4	TRBV7-2	-
TGCGCCAGCAGCCAAAATAGCGGGAGCTCCTACAATGAGCAGTTCTTC	CASSQNSGSSYNEQFF	TRBD2	TRBJ2-1	TRBV4-3	-
TGTGCCAGCAGCCCCTCGGGCGTGGCGGGGTCCGAGCAGTACTTC	CASSPSGVAGSEQYF	-	TRBJ2-7	TRBV9	-
TGTGCCAGCAGAGGAGAGACCCAGTACTTC	CASRGETQYF	-	TRBJ2-5	TRBV28	-
TGTGCCAGCAGCCAAGAAGACAGCCTGTACGAGCAGTACTTC	CASSQEDSLYEQYF	-	TRBJ2-7	TRBV4-2	-
TGTGCCAGCTCACATACAGGGGGCGGCCAGCCCCAGCATTTT	CASSHTGGGQPQHF	TRBD1	TRBJ1-5	TRBV18	-
TGTGCCAGCTCACTCAGAAGCAGCAATCAGCCCCAGCATTTT	CASSLRSSNQPQHF	-	TRBJ1-5	TRBV18	once
TGTGCCAGCAGCACCACAGGGTTCCCAGATACGCAGTATTTT	CASSTTGFPDTQYF	-	TRBJ2-3	TRBV5-6	-
TGTGCCAGCTCGTCGATCGCAGCCAAAGAGACCCAGTACTTC	CASSSIAAKETQYF	-	TRBJ2-5	TRBV18	-
TGCAGTGCTAGAGGGGATTACGAGCAGTACTTC	CSARGDYEQYF	-	TRBJ2-7	TRBV20-1	-